These 30 T cell receptor beta chains originate from one sample sequenced in a study of OX40 agonist ivuxolimab in advanced cancers. Assay used: immunoSEQ multiplex PCR; TCRdb lists only in-frame clones, some missing. The table lists some 37,000 clones, roughly four fifths of them singletons. Sequenced material: CD4+ or CD8+ T cells sorted from blood, taken in a trial of the OX40 agonist ivuxolimab. The origin of the receptors is an adult with an advanced solid tumor such as melanoma, head and neck, liver or kidney cancer.

V gene TRBV27 combines with J gene TRBJ1-2, with D tentatively TRBD1 (6 bases). V lost 4 bases and J lost 0, with 12 bases in between. This CDR3 is 15 amino acids long. Germline V gene sequence: CDR1 MNHEY, CDR2 SMNVEV (reference sequence). DNA for the CDR3: TGTGCCAGCAGTTCCAACAGGGAAGCTAACTATGGCTACACCTTC. As protein: CASSSNREANYGYTF.

The chain links TRBV2 to TRBJ1-5, with a tentative D call TRBD1 (6 bases). The germline V gene encodes CDR1 SNHLY and CDR2 FYNNEI. The CDR3 sequence is 13 residues long. With 6 bases removed from V and 8 bases from J, the gap between germline ends came to 14 bases. CDR3 in DNA: TGTGCCAGCAGAAAAGGGGGGAACGAGCCCCAGCATTTT. Amino acids: CASRKGGNEPQHF.

V and J are TRBV14 and TRBJ2-1; 7 nucleotides agree with TRBD1. V trimming: 6 bases; J trimming: 4 bases; junction bases outside the gene matches: 9. Looked up from germline, CDR1 is SGHDN and CDR2 is FVKESK. This CDR3 contains 15 residues. The CDR3 is CASSPLDRRYNEQFF. CDR3 in DNA: TGTGCCAGCAGTCCTCTGGACAGGAGATACAATGAGCAGTTCTTC.

J is TRBJ1-2 and V is TRBV11-2, with D hard to call. Looked up from germline, CDR1 is SGHAT and CDR2 is FQNNGV. The length of the CDR3 is 12 residues. Trimming took off 1 base at V and 6 bases at J, with 6 bases between the two ends. The CDR3 DNA sequence: TGTGCCAGCAGCTTAGCTACTGATGGCTACACCTTC. This encodes CASSLATDGYTF.

V is TRBV19 and J is TRBJ2-4, with D maybe TRBD2 (6 bases). There are 15 residues in the CDR3. CDR1 and CDR2 (germline): LNHDA, SQIVND (reference sequence). Trimming took off 1 base at V and 0 bases at J, with 7 bases between the two ends. In DNA, the CDR3 is TGTGCCAGTAGTATAGTCGGGGGAGCCAAAAACATTCAGTACTTC. This sequence encodes CASSIVGGAKNIQYF.

DNA for the CDR3: TGTGCCATCAGAGGGGACAGGGATGTTGTAGGCTACACCTTC. Protein sequence: CAIRGDRDVVGYTF. The J gene is TRBJ1-2, the V gene TRBV10-3; TRBD1 aligns across 9 bases. The CDR3 length is 14 residues. V gave up 6 bases and J gave up 8 bases; unmatched junction bases: 10. Germline CDR1 is ENHRY and CDR2 is SYGVKD.

This rearrangement joins TRBV7-9 to TRBJ2-5, with 8 bases matching TRBD1. V shed 2 bases and J 5 bases; nucleotides not matched to a gene: 7. Germline V gives CDR1 SEHNR, CDR2 FQNEAQ (reference sequence). This CDR3 has 15 amino acids. The CDR3 here is CASSLQGASGETQYF. CDR3 nucleotides: TGTGCCAGCAGCTTACAGGGGGCCTCTGGTGAGACCCAGTACTTC.

The CDR3 coding sequence is TGTGCCACCAGCAGAGATCCCCCCGTGGCTACAGGGAATACGCAGTATTTT. Its translation: CATSRDPPVATGNTQYF. The chain is built from TRBV15 and TRBJ2-3, with TRBD1 as a possible D gene (6 bases). Germline-derived CDR1 and CDR2 are LNHNV and YYDKDF (reference sequence). Trimming removed 0 bases at V and 7 bases at J, with 20 bases between. The CDR3 loop spans 17 amino acids. Supplemented by reference TRBV15 and TRBJ2-3, the full variable domain reads DAMVIQNPRYQVTQFGKPVTLSCSQTLNHNVMYWYQQKSSQAPKLLFHYYDKDFNNEADTPDNFQSRRPNTSFCFLDIRSPGLGDTAMYLCATSRDPPVATGNTQYFGPGTRLTVL.

The CDR3 coding sequence is TGCAGTGCTACCAGGGACGACGGCTACACCTTC. Amino acid sequence: CSATRDDGYTF. The V call is TRBV20-1, the J call TRBJ1-2; tentative D call: TRBD1 (5 bases). V lost 4 bases, J lost 8 bases, and 11 bases lay in between. The germline gives CDR1 DFQATT, CDR2 SNEGSKA (reference sequence). This CDR3 region has 11 residues.

The CDR3: CASSLYPDANTEAFF. The CDR3 coding sequence is TGTGCCAGCAGTTTATACCCCGACGCGAACACTGAAGCTTTCTTT. The chain has TRBV27 and TRBJ1-1; D is uncertain. Trimming removed 1 base at V and 1 base at J, with 10 bases between. Germline CDR1 is MNHEY and CDR2 is SMNVEV (reference sequence). This CDR3 comprises 15 residues.

This chain links TRBV6-1 with TRBJ2-7, with D possibly being TRBD2 (6 bases). CDR1 is MNHNS and CDR2 is SASEGT in the germline V gene. V was pared by 6 bases and J by 0 bases, with 6 bases between. The CDR3 is made up of 12 amino acids. The CDR3 spells CASRDYSYEQYF. The CDR3 DNA reads TGTGCCAGCAGGGACTACTCCTACGAGCAGTACTTC.

This chain connects TRBV29-1 to TRBJ2-7; possibly TRBD1 or TRBD2 for D (5 bases each). CDR3 length equals 11 residues. CDR1 SQVTM and CDR2 ANQGSEA come from the germline V gene. V was clipped by 6 bases and J by 4 bases, with 10 bases between them. CDR3 DNA sequence: TGCAGCGTCGAGAGGGGTTACGAGCAGTACTTC. This sequence encodes CSVERGYEQYF.

V is TRBV9 and J is TRBJ2-7; D is perhaps TRBD1 (5 bases). CDR3 length: 15 amino acids. V was pared by 0 bases and J by 3 bases, with 13 bases between. Germline CDR1 SGDLS, CDR2 YYNGEE. In nucleotides, the CDR3 is TGTGCCAGCAGCGTAGGTCCCCAGGACAACTACGAGCAGTACTTC. It is translated as CASSVGPQDNYEQYF.

As regards this clone: The germline gene is not matched at one end of the junction; a read error may be the cause. CDR3 protein: CASSWLAGGWERNEQLF. In DNA, the CDR3 is TGCGCCAGCAGTTGGCTAGCGGGGGGGTGGGAGAGGAATGAGCAGCTCTTC. The chain recombines TRBV10-2 with TRBJ2-1, with 12 nucleotides matching TRBD2. The CDR3 loop spans 17 amino acids. Germline V gives CDR1 WSHSY, CDR2 SAAADI.

CDR3 sequence: CASSPRQSNYGYTF. The CDR3, as DNA: TGTGCCAGCAGCCCCCGACAGAGCAACTATGGCTACACCTTC. The chain carries TRBV9 and TRBJ1-2, with D perhaps TRBD1 (5 bases). Germline loops: CDR1 SGDLS, CDR2 YYNGEE. The CDR3 has 14 residues. V lost 4 bases, J lost 2 bases, and 12 bases lay in between.

This clone was detected only once. The chain recombines TRBV7-3 with TRBJ2-7; D might be TRBD1 or TRBD2, each matching 5 bases. The CDR3 loop spans 17 amino acids. CDR1 and CDR2 (germline): SGHTA, FQGTGA. Trimming removed 0 bases at V and 2 bases at J, with 17 bases between. Here the CDR3 DNA reads TGTGCCAGCAGCTTAACCATCATCGGGACGGCTACCTACGAGCAGTACTTC. This translates into CASSLTIIGTATYEQYF. The full variable domain, rest sourced from reference TRBV7-3 and TRBJ2-7, is GAGVSQTPSNKVTEKGKYVELRCDPISGHTALYWYRQSLGQGPEFLIYFQGTGAADDSGLPNDRFFAVRPEGSVSTLKIQRTERGDSAVYLCASSLTIIGTATYEQYFGPGTRLTVT.

J is TRBJ2-5 and V is TRBV5-4; weak D call: TRBD2 (6 bases). Germline lookup yields CDR1 SGHNT and CDR2 YYREEE (reference sequence). The V end lost 3 bases, the J end lost 3 bases, and 9 bases lay between the germline ends. The CDR3 runs 13 residues. This CDR3 is CASSSGLKETQYF. In DNA form, the CDR3 reads TGTGCCAGCAGCTCGGGACTTAAAGAGACCCAGTACTTC.

V usage is TRBV2 and J usage is TRBJ1-1; D uncertain. There are 15 residues in the CDR3. The germline V and J ends were trimmed by 4 bases and 4 bases, with 16 bases remaining between them. CDR1 is SNHLY and CDR2 is FYNNEI in the germline V gene. The CDR3 coding sequence is TGTGCCAGCAGTGTAAGGGTCGAGGTGAGCACTGAAGCTTTCTTT. Translating it yields CASSVRVEVSTEAFF.

The V gene is TRBV7-9, the J gene TRBJ1-5; no clear D. CDR3 length: 13 amino acids. Deletions cut 5 bases from V and 4 bases from J, with 9 bases between. Germline V CDR1 and CDR2: SEHNR, FQNEAQ (reference sequence). The CDR3: CASSLARNQPQHF. In DNA, the CDR3 is TGTGCCAGCAGCCTTGCGAGAAATCAGCCCCAGCATTTT.

The chain recombines TRBV10-3 with TRBJ1-2; the D is unclear. V lost 4 bases, J lost 8 bases, and 14 bases lay in between. Germline values: CDR1 ENHRY, CDR2 SYGVKD. The CDR3 has 13 amino acids. The CDR3 loop reads CAISVVEGGGYTF. The CDR3 nucleotides are TGTGCCATCAGTGTGGTTGAGGGAGGAGGCTACACCTTC.

The chain combines TRBV2 with TRBJ1-2, with a possible D match to TRBD1 (5 bases). The CDR3 runs to 15 residues. Trimming took 8 bases from V and 2 from J, leaving 18 bases between them. Germline values: CDR1 SNHLY, CDR2 FYNNEI. As DNA, the CDR3 is TGTGCCAGCTGGAGTGTGGGCAGGGCAAACTATGGCTACACCTTC. This codes for CASWSVGRANYGYTF.

This clone turned up a few times. In nucleotides, the CDR3 is TGTGCCAGCAGCTCAGGGGGTAGTTACAATGAGCAGTTCTTC. As protein: CASSSGGSYNEQFF. The chain couples TRBV7-3 to TRBJ2-1, with 7 bases identical to TRBD1. Germline assignment: CDR1 SGHTA and CDR2 FQGTGA. This CDR3 is built from 14 residues. V was pared by 4 bases and J by 4 bases, with 4 bases of the junction left unmatched.

The gene calls are TRBV5-6 and TRBJ2-2; 8 bases fit TRBD2. There are 13 residues in the CDR3. Germline CDR1 and CDR2: SGHDT and YYEEEE. The V segment lost 5 bases and the J segment 6 bases; nucleotides outside the gene matches: 3. CDR3 DNA sequence: TGTGCCAGCAGAAGCGGGAGTCCCGGGGAGCTGTTTTTT. Its translation: CASRSGSPGELFF.

The gene calls are TRBV14 and TRBJ1-1; D is undetermined. This CDR3 contains 13 residues. CDR1 is SGHDN and CDR2 is FVKESK in the germline V gene. Deletions cut 5 bases from V and 4 bases from J, with 11 bases between. The chain's CDR3 is CASSYDLGTEAFF. CDR3 DNA: TGTGCCAGCAGCTACGACTTGGGCACTGAAGCTTTCTTT.

The chain has TRBV7-9 and TRBJ2-7, with D hard to call. The germline V gene encodes CDR1 SEHNR and CDR2 FQNEAQ (reference sequence). This CDR3 is 12 amino acids long. Deletions cut 3 bases from V and 3 bases from J, with 6 bases between. In nucleotides, the CDR3 is TGTGCCAGCAGCTTTACAATCTACGAGCAGTACTTC. The encoded protein is CASSFTIYEQYF.

The V call is TRBV11-3, the J call TRBJ2-1, with 10 positions matching TRBD1. The CDR3 length is 16 residues. CDR1 SGHNT and CDR2 YENEEA come from the germline V gene. J lost 7 bases, V lost 5 bases, and 11 bases had no gene match. The CDR3 is CASSARRDRGRNEQFF. CDR3 DNA: TGTGCCAGCAGCGCCAGACGGGACAGGGGAAGAAATGAGCAGTTCTTC.

V usage is TRBV5-4 and J usage is TRBJ2-7; 12 bases match TRBD2. The CDR3 totals 18 residues. CDR1 SGHNT and CDR2 YYREEE come from the germline V gene (reference sequence). Trimming cost V 7 bases and J 2 bases; bases outside gene matches: 16. For the CDR3, the DNA is TGTGCCAGCCCCTTTGCCCCTCTAGCGGGGGGGATACCCTACGAGCAGTACTTC. As protein: CASPFAPLAGGIPYEQYF.

The chain is built from TRBV7-3 and TRBJ2-1, with 9 nucleotides matching TRBD1. The J segment lost 6 bases and the V segment lost 4 bases, leaving 7 bases of the junction unmatched. The CDR3 runs 15 residues. In germline, CDR1 is SGHTA, CDR2 FQGTGA. The CDR3 is CASSYNRGLGNEQFF. CDR3 nucleotide sequence: TGTGCCAGCAGCTATAACAGGGGGCTGGGCAATGAGCAGTTCTTC. Variable domain in full (rest from reference TRBV7-3 and TRBJ2-1): GAGVSQTPSNKVTEKGKYVELRCDPISGHTALYWYRQSLGQGPEFLIYFQGTGAADDSGLPNDRFFAVRPEGSVSTLKIQRTERGDSAVYLCASSYNRGLGNEQFFGPGTRLTVL.

This chain's CDR3 is CASSTQTSGGPRLTDTQYF. Here the CDR3 DNA reads TGCGCCAGCAGCACCCAGACTAGCGGGGGCCCAAGGTTGACAGATACGCAGTATTTT. The gene calls are TRBV5-1 and TRBJ2-3, with TRBD2 identical over 12 bases. The CDR3 extends over 19 amino acids. J lost 3 bases, V lost 4 bases, and 15 bases had no gene match. CDR1 is SGHRS, CDR2 YFSETQ, per germline.

The chain uses TRBV7-3 and TRBJ1-2; D possibly corresponds to TRBD1 (6 bases). V was cut by 5 bases and J by 2 bases, with 9 bases left in between. Germline loops: CDR1 SGHTA, CDR2 FQGTGA. The CDR3 is 13 residues long. The CDR3 protein is CASSPDRNYGYTF. CDR3 DNA: TGTGCCAGCAGCCCCGACAGGAACTATGGCTACACCTTC. The full variable domain, with the rest looked up from reference TRBV7-3 and TRBJ1-2, is GAGVSQTPSNKVTEKGKYVELRCDPISGHTALYWYRQSLGQGPEFLIYFQGTGAADDSGLPNDRFFAVRPEGSVSTLKIQRTERGDSAVYLCASSPDRNYGYTFGSGTRLTVV.